These T cell receptor beta chains were read from a single sample in a study of Ad26.COV2.S vaccination and SARS-CoV-2 variants. TCRdb's table, derived via immunoSEQ multiplex PCR, lists solely in-frame clones and lacks some. The sample consists of 450,000 to 550,000 clones, about 88% of them appearing once. This specimen consisted of peripheral blood, obtained in a trial of Ad26.COV2.S vaccine versus placebo. Receptors originate from a person between 18 and 65 years old who received the Ad26.COV2.S COVID-19 vaccine or a placebo. Both conserved end residues are part of each CDR3. The D gene is left open where the match is weak. Clone size is given for some rows only: seen once, a few or many times, or a class if the clone is expanded.

clone size	V gene	D gene	J gene	CDR3 DNA	CDR3 protein
-	TRBV19	-	TRBJ1-2	TGTGCCAGTAGCATAATGACAGGATCCTATGGCTACACCTTC	CASSIMTGSYGYTF
-	TRBV7-8	TRBD2	TRBJ2-2	TGTGCCAGCAGCTTAGCGGGATGGTTAGGGAGCGGGGGCCCGAACACCGGGGAGCTGTTTTTT	CASSLAGWLGSGGPNTGELFF
-	TRBV6-5	-	TRBJ1-6	TGTGCCAGCAGTTATGGGGGAAGCTCCTATAATTCACCCCTCCACTTT	CASSYGGSSYNSPLHF
-	TRBV6-5	TRBD1	TRBJ2-7	TGTGCCAGCAGTCGGGACAGGGAGTTTTACGAGCAGTACTTC	CASSRDREFYEQYF
-	TRBV30	-	TRBJ2-1	TGTGCCTGGAGTGTACAATTAGCGTACAATGAGCAGTTCTTC	CAWSVQLAYNEQFF
-	TRBV20-1	-	TRBJ1-2	TGCAGTGCTAGTGCTGGGATCGCGGATGGCTACACCTTC	CSASAGIADGYTF
-	TRBV7-2	-	TRBJ2-7	TGTGCCAGCAGCTTAATTGGGGATTCCTACGAGCAGTACTTC	CASSLIGDSYEQYF
-	TRBV18	-	TRBJ1-1	TGTGCCAGCTCACCGGATCGGACTGAAGCTTTCTTT	CASSPDRTEAFF
-	TRBV19	-	TRBJ2-7	TGTGCCAGTAGTATCGCCGGATACGAGCAGTACTTC	CASSIAGYEQYF
-	TRBV7-8	TRBD1	TRBJ2-1	TGTGCCAGCAGCGTAGAAACCGGGACAGGGTTGTTGGATGAGCAGTTCTTC	CASSVETGTGLLDEQFF
-	TRBV10-1	TRBD2	TRBJ2-7	TGCGCCAGCAGTGAAGGGACTAGCGGGAACTACGAGCAGTACTTC	CASSEGTSGNYEQYF
-	TRBV7-9	-	TRBJ2-2	TGTGCCAGCAGCTTGGTGGGGGGCACGAACACCGGGGAGCTGTTTTTT	CASSLVGGTNTGELFF
few	TRBV14	TRBD1	TRBJ1-6	TGTGCCAGCAGCCGATTTTCGGGACAGACAAATTCACCCCTCCACTTT	CASSRFSGQTNSPLHF
-	TRBV5-1	-	TRBJ2-2	TGCGCCAGCAGCTACGGGGGGAACACCGGGGAGCTGTTTTTT	CASSYGGNTGELFF
-	TRBV7-3	-	TRBJ1-1	TGTGCCAGCAGCCCATCCCGCAGGGGCGAGTCCACTGAAGCTTTCTTT	CASSPSRRGESTEAFF
once	TRBV5-4	TRBD2	TRBJ2-5	TGTGCCAGCAGCTTGGGGGGGACTAGCGGGAGAGTGGAGACCCAGTACTTC	CASSLGGTSGRVETQYF
-	TRBV20-1	-	TRBJ2-5	TGCAGCCGGAGGGGGGGGGAGACCCAGTACTTC	CSRRGGETQYF
-	TRBV9	-	TRBJ2-7	TGTGCCAGCAGCGTCTTCGACGGACCCTACGAGCAGTACTTC	CASSVFDGPYEQYF
-	TRBV28	-	TRBJ2-3	TGTGCCAGCACCACCGCTCCAGGGAATACGCAGTATTTT	CASTTAPGNTQYF
-	TRBV5-1	TRBD1	TRBJ2-3	TGCGCCAGCAGCTTGAGGCAGAGACAGGGGACAGATACGCAGTATTTT	CASSLRQRQGTDTQYF
-	TRBV9	-	TRBJ1-6	TGTGCCAGCAGCGTAAAGGGGGTGGATTCACCCCTCCACTTT	CASSVKGVDSPLHF
-	TRBV6-5	-	TRBJ2-7	TGTGCCAGCTCTGGGGTGACAGGGACTCACTACGAGCAGTACTTC	CASSGVTGTHYEQYF
few	TRBV9	-	TRBJ2-1	TGTGCCAGCAGCGTCGCAGTTTTGGGTAATGAGCAGTTCTTC	CASSVAVLGNEQFF
-	TRBV18	-	TRBJ1-4	TGTGCCAGTTTCGACAGGAACTCTTCTTATGAAAAACTGTTTTTT	CASFDRNSSYEKLFF
-	TRBV2	TRBD1	TRBJ2-2	TGTGCCAGCAGCGGACAGGGCCCAACCGGGGAGCTGTTTTTT	CASSGQGPTGELFF
-	TRBV5-5	TRBD1	TRBJ1-2	TGTGCCAGCAGCGTGGGACAGAACTATGGCTACACCTTC	CASSVGQNYGYTF
-	TRBV5-1	-	TRBJ1-2	TGCGCCAGCAGCTACCTCGTGGGGGTTAACTATGGCTACACCTTC	CASSYLVGVNYGYTF
-	TRBV7-8	-	TRBJ2-7	TGTGCCAGCAGCTTTGTCCCGCCGGGGGAAGTGGCCTACGAGCAGTACTTC	CASSFVPPGEVAYEQYF
-	TRBV6-5	-	TRBJ2-3	TGTGCCAGCAGGCAGACAGGTTCAATAGATACGCAGTATTTT	CASRQTGSIDTQYF
-	TRBV7-3	TRBD2	TRBJ2-7	TGTGCCAGCGAGTCGGGACTAGTTCATTACGAGCAGTACTTC	CASESGLVHYEQYF
-	TRBV5-1	-	TRBJ1-1	TGCGCCAGCGGGCCCCAGGGGTTCACTGAAGCTTTCTTT	CASGPQGFTEAFF
-	TRBV11-2	-	TRBJ2-6	TGTGCCAGCAGCTCCACAGGTCCTGGGGCCAACGTCCTGACTTTC	CASSSTGPGANVLTF
-	TRBV28	-	TRBJ1-2	TGTGCCAGCAGTTCCGGGGGGCTTGTCTATGGCTACACCTTC	CASSSGGLVYGYTF
-	TRBV9	-	TRBJ2-7	TGTGCCAGCAGCGCGGTGGCCGGTGGCGAGCAGTACTTC	CASSAVAGGEQYF
-	TRBV7-8	-	TRBJ2-1	TGTGCCAGCAGTCAAGGGGTTGGGGAGCAGTTCTTC	CASSQGVGEQFF
-	TRBV18	TRBD2	TRBJ2-2	TGTGCCAGCTCCCGGACTAGCCTGAACACCGGGGAGCTGTTTTTT	CASSRTSLNTGELFF
-	TRBV5-4	TRBD1	TRBJ1-1	TGTGCCAGCAGCGGAGACAGGGGATTGACTGAAGCTTTCTTT	CASSGDRGLTEAFF
few	TRBV6-5	-	TRBJ1-1	TGTGCCAGCAGTTACCATGGGTCCGATTCTGAAGCTTTCTTT	CASSYHGSDSEAFF
-	TRBV5-4	TRBD2	TRBJ2-1	TGTGCCAGCAGCCGACCCTCGGGACTAGCGGGGGCTGAGCAGTTCTTC	CASSRPSGLAGAEQFF
-	TRBV28	-	TRBJ1-2	TGTGCCAGCAGACCCCGCTCAGCCGCCAACTATGGCTACACCTTC	CASRPRSAANYGYTF
once	TRBV5-8	-	TRBJ1-2	TGTGCCAGCAGCTTGGCCGGGTATGGCTACACCTTC	CASSLAGYGYTF
many	TRBV10-1	-	TRBJ2-2	TGCGCCAGCAGTGAGACAGAGACCGGGGAGCTGTTTTTT	CASSETETGELFF
-	TRBV25-1	TRBD1	TRBJ1-1	TGTGCCAGCAGTGAACAGGGGACAGGCTTTGCTGGCACTGAAGCTTTCTTT	CASSEQGTGFAGTEAFF
-	TRBV19	TRBD1	TRBJ1-4	TGTGCCAGTAGGGGGACAGGGGGTGAAAAACTGTTTTTT	CASRGTGGEKLFF
-	TRBV28	TRBD2	TRBJ2-1	TGTGCCAGCAGTCTGGGAAGCGGGGGGTACAATGAGCAGTTCTTC	CASSLGSGGYNEQFF
-	TRBV6-5	TRBD2	TRBJ2-1	TGTGCCAGTGGTGCGGGAGCCTACAATGAGCAGTTCTTC	CASGAGAYNEQFF
-	TRBV28	TRBD1	TRBJ1-4	TGTGCCAGCAGTGCCCCACAGGGGGCGTCGATAGGTCTGTTTTTT	CASSAPQGASIGLFF
-	TRBV3-1/TRBV3-2	-	TRBJ2-7	TGTGCCAGCAGCCAAGAAAACCACCAAGAGCAGTACTTC	CASSQENHQEQYF
-	TRBV27	-	TRBJ1-1	TGTGCCAGCAGTTTGAAATTGAACACTGAAGCTTTCTTT	CASSLKLNTEAFF
-	TRBV24-1	TRBD1	TRBJ2-7	TGTGCCACCAGTGATACCACGGGACAGGGTGACGAGCAGTACTTC	CATSDTTGQGDEQYF
few	TRBV21-1	-	TRBJ2-7	TGTGCCAGCAGCAAAGAACAGGGGGTCCACGAGCAGTACTTC	CASSKEQGVHEQYF
-	TRBV6-5	-	TRBJ2-7	TGTGCCAGCAGCCGCCAGAGCATCTCCCCTCTCTACGGGCACTTC	CASSRQSISPLYGHF
-	TRBV9	-	TRBJ1-5	TGTGCCAGCAGCCCGGGAGGGGGCAATCAGCCCCAGCATTTT	CASSPGGGNQPQHF
-	TRBV12-3/TRBV12-4	-	TRBJ1-2	TGTGCCAGCAGTATAACCGGGACCTATGGCTACACCTTC	CASSITGTYGYTF